This T cell receptor beta chain was documented in a study of T cells in Graves' hyperthyroidism and ophthalmopathy. Study background: The blood sample was taken at first diagnosis, before treatment began. General study findings and limits: Blood also carried most thyroid clonotypes expanded above 0.001.

Germline V lookup: CDR1 SQVTM, CDR2 ANQGSEA. Trimming left V 8 bases short and J 4 bases short, with 16 bases between. The CDR3 covers 13 residues. Across 18 months, stable Graves' hyperthyroidism was marked by no progression to ophthalmopathy. Orbital computed tomography and thyroid ultrasound, together with serum TRAb and thyroxine and clinical symptoms, were used for diagnoses. At least ten counts were recorded for this clonotype. The antigen remains undetermined. What was amplified from RNA transcripts were TCR beta CDR3 regions. When the TCR CDR3 underwent first-round RT-PCR, the HTBI primer set was used. Using its own MiXCR run on the multiplex PCR reads, TCRdb lists one record per CDR3 protein. The sample carries around 580,000 distinct CDR3 sequences, around 15% recorded once.

Specimen: blood. This clonotype was sampled from a woman aged 18 to 35 with Graves' hyperthyroidism. This chain uses TRBV29-1 with TRBJ2-3, with D maybe TRBD2 (5 bases). CDR3 DNA: TGCAGCCCCCGGAGGTTCGGGCCAGATACGCAGTATTTT. Amino acids: CSPRRFGPDTQYF.